Sequencing of this T cell receptor (beta chain) was carried out in a study of blood T cell repertoires in COVID-19. The CDR3 sequence is 13 residues long. V was trimmed by 3 bases and J by 7 bases, leaving 13 bases between them. In the study's own analysis: Scientists estimated how many nucleated cells there were by amplifying reference gene primers. The table came from immunoSEQ multiplex PCR; TCRdb's copy has only in-frame clones and leaves some out. V and J calls and clone size are those listed in that table; D and trimming were worked out from the DNA. This table has 50,000 to 75,000 clones, around four fifths appearing once.

This TCR came from a woman of 80 years or more with active or convalescent COVID-19. The chain carries TRBV12-3 or TRBV12-4 and TRBJ2-7; D is possibly TRBD1 (6 bases). Sequenced sample: peripheral blood. The CDR3, as DNA: TGTGCCAGCAGTTTGTTCCAGGGGTATGAGCAGTACTTC. This sequence encodes CASSLFQGYEQYF.